This entry lists 21 T cell receptor beta chains sequenced from one sample in a study of identical twins. TCRdb re-derived calls from the 5' RACE reads in MiXCR, one entry per CDR3 protein. The table shows 1.5 million or so distinct CDR3 sequences, with 25% to 35% occurring only once. What was sequenced was cord blood. Source of these receptors: a newborn girl in good health.

V usage is TRBV28 and J usage is TRBJ1-1, with D perhaps TRBD1 (6 bases). Germline CDR1 is MDHEN and CDR2 is SYDVKM. The CDR3 covers 18 residues. The V and J ends lost 4 bases and 2 bases respectively, with 23 bases between them. CDR3 nucleotides: TGTGCCAGCAGTTCACCTACAGGGCCCCGGGGGCTAAACACTGAAGCTTTCTTT. Protein product: CASSSPTGPRGLNTEAFF. The full variable domain, rest sourced from reference TRBV28 and TRBJ1-1, is DVKVTQSSRYLVKRTGEKVFLECVQDMDHENMFWYRQDPGLGLRLIYFSYDVKMKEKGDIPEGYSVSREKKERFSLILESASTNQTSMYLCASSSPTGPRGLNTEAFFGQGTRLTVV.

This chain uses TRBV27 with TRBJ1-6, with D possibly TRBD1 on 6 matching bases. CDR1 is MNHEY and CDR2 is SMNVEV in the germline V gene (reference sequence). This CDR3 contains 17 residues. The V end lost 2 bases, the J end lost 0 bases, and 11 bases lay between the germline ends. Here the CDR3 DNA reads TGTGCCAGCAGTTTAGACAGGCTTAGCTCCTATAATTCACCCCTCCACTTT. Amino acids: CASSLDRLSSYNSPLHF.

The rearrangement joins TRBV13 to TRBJ2-3; 10 bases are a match to TRBD2. CDR1 is PRHDT and CDR2 is FYEKMQ in the germline V gene (reference sequence). The CDR3 has 18 residues. V lost 2 bases, J lost 2 bases, and 10 bases stayed unmatched. CDR3 residues: CASSLPGLAGDPTDTQYF. The CDR3 DNA is TGTGCCAGCAGCTTACCCGGGCTAGCGGGGGACCCCACAGATACGCAGTATTTT.

The chain recombines TRBV12-3 or TRBV12-4 with TRBJ1-2; D remains ambiguous. V lost 5 bases and J lost 4, with 14 bases in between. This CDR3 is 14 amino acids long. CDR3 in amino acids: CASSPYGSLYGYTF. In DNA, the CDR3 is TGTGCCAGCAGTCCCTATGGCAGCCTCTATGGCTACACCTTC.

The J gene is TRBJ1-6, the V gene TRBV4-2; 7 positions agree with TRBD1. V lost 0 bases and J lost 5; bases outside the gene matches: 4. The CDR3 extends over 16 amino acids. Germline V gene data show CDR1 as LGHNA and CDR2 as YNFKEQ. CDR3 protein: CASSQEGGGHNSPLHF. CDR3 coding DNA: TGTGCCAGCAGCCAAGAGGGAGGGGGCCATAATTCACCCCTCCACTTT.

The V call is TRBV9, the J call TRBJ1-1; no reliable D call. The germline CDR1 and CDR2 sequences are SGDLS and YYNGEE. The CDR3 loop spans 13 amino acids. The V gene lost 0 bases and the J gene lost 7 bases, with 10 bases spanning the gap. The CDR3 sequence: CASSVVRTGEAFF. The DNA of the CDR3 is TGTGCCAGCAGCGTAGTCCGGACGGGTGAAGCTTTCTTT.

V and J are TRBV24-1 and TRBJ2-5; D unresolved. The V end lost 6 bases, the J end lost 1 base, and 5 bases lay between the germline ends. Per germline, CDR1 KGHDR and CDR2 SFDVKD. This CDR3 has 12 residues. The CDR3 nucleotides are TGTGCCACCAGTCGCAGCCAAGAGACCCAGTACTTC. Translation gives CATSRSQETQYF.

The CDR3 sequence: CASGPDSFGYTF. In DNA form, the CDR3 reads TGTGCCAGCGGCCCAGACAGTTTTGGCTACACCTTC. The chain links TRBV7-8 to TRBJ1-2, with D possibly matching TRBD1 (5 bases). V gave up 8 bases and J gave up 7 bases, with 14 bases separating them. The CDR3 has 12 amino acids. Germline lookup yields CDR1 SGHVS and CDR2 FQNEAQ.

The chain combines TRBV3-1 with TRBJ2-1, with D possibly matching TRBD2 (6 bases). CDR1 and CDR2 from the germline V gene are LGHDT and YNNKEL (reference sequence). This CDR3 region has 13 residues. V lost 5 bases and J 8 bases, leaving 13 bases between the germline ends. In nucleotides, the CDR3 is TGTGCCAGCAGCTTGCTAGCGAACTATGAGCAGTTCTTC. As protein: CASSLLANYEQFF.

This chain uses TRBV10-3 with TRBJ2-1; no definite D call. V was cut by 11 bases and J by 8 bases, with 19 bases left in between. This CDR3 comprises 13 residues. In germline, CDR1 is ENHRY, CDR2 SYGVKD. CDR3 nucleotide sequence: TGTGCCGCTAGGATACAGCTTGGGGATGAGCAGTTCTTC. Amino acids: CAARIQLGDEQFF.

In its sample, this clonotype was seen a few times. This rearrangement joins TRBV11-2 to TRBJ2-3, with D unresolved. The CDR3 totals 15 residues. Trimming cost V 1 base and J 2 bases, with 10 bases left between them. The germline V gene has CDR1 SGHAT and CDR2 FQNNGV. CDR3 in amino acids: CASSLAGVNTDTQYF. CDR3 in DNA: TGTGCCAGCAGCTTAGCTGGGGTTAACACAGATACGCAGTATTTT.

This clonotype was seen a handful of times. The chain uses TRBV25-1 and TRBJ2-7, with 7 bases matching TRBD1. V shed 1 base, J shed 1 base, and the junction held 7 bases outside the gene matches. The germline V gene has CDR1 MGHDK and CDR2 SYGVNS. The CDR3 totals 16 residues. The CDR3 reads CASSESSGTESYEQYF. The CDR3 bases are TGTGCCAGCAGTGAATCCTCTGGGACAGAGTCCTACGAGCAGTACTTC.

This clonotype was detected once. The chain combines TRBV6-6 with TRBJ1-1; 7 nucleotides align to TRBD1. With 6 bases clipped from V and 1 base from J, the junction kept 8 bases outside the gene matches. Germline values: CDR1 MNHNY, CDR2 SVGAGI (reference sequence). This CDR3 region has 15 residues. The CDR3 sequence: CASSRLDRANTEAFF. As DNA, the CDR3 is TGTGCCAGCAGCCGACTCGACAGGGCGAACACTGAAGCTTTCTTT.

The CDR3 loop is CASSLGRQGITGNTIYF. In DNA form, the CDR3 reads TGTGCCAGCAGCTTAGGACGACAGGGGATTACCGGAAACACCATATATTTT. This chain joins TRBV7-6 and TRBJ1-3, with 8 nucleotides matching TRBD1. This CDR3 has 17 residues. The V gene end was trimmed by 1 base and the J gene end by 4 bases; junction bases not matched to a gene: 9. Germline CDR1 SGHVS, CDR2 FNYEAQ.

This clonotype was seen a few times. V is TRBV12-3 or TRBV12-4 and J is TRBJ2-1; D unclear. This CDR3 contains 16 residues. V was trimmed by 3 bases and J by 0 bases, leaving 12 bases between them. The chain's CDR3 is CASSFGRSDSYNEQFF. CDR3 bases: TGTGCCAGCAGTTTTGGGCGGAGCGACTCCTACAATGAGCAGTTCTTC.

The chain uses TRBV7-2 and TRBJ2-2; 9 bases are a match to TRBD2. This CDR3 is built from 20 residues. V trimming: 1 base; J trimming: 2 bases; junction bases outside the gene matches: 14. Germline-derived CDR1 and CDR2 are SGHTA and FQGNSA. Here the CDR3 reads CASSLGSLKREELNTGELFF. CDR3 sequence (DNA): TGTGCCAGCAGCTTAGGAAGTTTAAAGCGGGAGGAACTTAACACCGGGGAGCTGTTTTTT. Full variable domain (rest looked up from reference TRBV7-2 and TRBJ2-2): GAGVSQSPSNKVTEKGKDVELRCDPISGHTALYWYRQSLGQGLEFLIYFQGNSAPDKSGLPSDRFSAERTGGSVSTLTIQRTQQEDSAVYLCASSLGSLKREELNTGELFFGEGSRLTVL.

CDR3 bases: TGTGCCAGCAGCTTGGCCGTCTACACCGGGGAGCTGTTTTTT. It yields the protein CASSLAVYTGELFF. The genes are TRBV5-5 and TRBJ2-2, with D hard to call. Trimming stripped 0 bases from V and 3 bases from J, with 6 bases between. The CDR3 sequence is 14 residues long. The germline CDR1 and CDR2 sequences are SGHKS and YYEKEE (reference sequence). Full variable domain (remainder filled in from reference TRBV5-5 and TRBJ2-2): DAGVTQSPTHLIKTRGQQVTLRCSPISGHKSVSWYQQVLGQGPQFIFQYYEKEERGRGNFPDRFSARQFPNYSSELNVNALLLGDSALYLCASSLAVYTGELFFGEGSRLTVL.

This clonotype was detected ten times or more. V is TRBV27 and J is TRBJ2-7, with TRBD1 as a possible D gene (5 bases). V lost 0 bases to trimming and J lost 0 bases, with 6 bases between them. There are 14 residues in the CDR3. Germline V gene data show CDR1 as MNHEY and CDR2 as SMNVEV (reference sequence). The CDR3 is CASSLSTDSYEQYF. In DNA, the CDR3 is TGTGCCAGCAGTTTATCGACAGACTCCTACGAGCAGTACTTC.

This clonotype was recorded a few times. The chain is built from TRBV10-3 and TRBJ2-1, with a weak D call TRBD2 (7 bases). Trimming pared 2 bases from V and 6 bases from J, leaving 20 bases between. CDR1 ENHRY and CDR2 SYGVKD come from the germline V gene. The CDR3 is made up of 17 amino acids. Here the CDR3 reads CAISENRAGATFNEQFF. CDR3 sequence (DNA): TGTGCCATCAGTGAGAACAGGGCGGGGGCGACGTTCAATGAGCAGTTCTTC.

There are a few counts of this clonotype. The gene calls are TRBV25-1 and TRBJ2-1, with 11 nucleotides matching TRBD2. CDR1 and CDR2 from the germline V gene are MGHDK and SYGVNS. The junction had 9 bases not matched to a gene; V was cut back by 5 bases and J by 0 bases. The CDR3 totals 18 residues. CDR3 in DNA: TGTGCCAGCAGTTGGCTAGCGGGGGGCATGAGCTCCTACAATGAGCAGTTCTTC. It yields the protein CASSWLAGGMSSYNEQFF. The whole variable domain, remainder taken from reference TRBV25-1 and TRBJ2-1, is EADIYQTPRYLVIGTGKKITLECSQTMGHDKMYWYQQDPGMELHLIHYSYGVNSTEKGDLSSESTVSRIRTEHFPLTLESARPSHTSQYLCASSWLAGGMSSYNEQFFGPGTRLTVL.

Comment on this clonotype: A much larger clone differs by one base, so this may be a read error. CDR3 amino acids: CSARDSPTYYERYF. The CDR3 DNA sequence: TGCAGTGCTAGGGACAGCCCCACCTACTACGAGCGGTACTTC. The rearrangement uses TRBV20-1 and TRBJ2-7; D possibly corresponds to TRBD1 (6 bases). CDR1 DFQATT and CDR2 SNEGSKA come from the germline V gene (reference sequence). This CDR3 is 14 amino acids long.